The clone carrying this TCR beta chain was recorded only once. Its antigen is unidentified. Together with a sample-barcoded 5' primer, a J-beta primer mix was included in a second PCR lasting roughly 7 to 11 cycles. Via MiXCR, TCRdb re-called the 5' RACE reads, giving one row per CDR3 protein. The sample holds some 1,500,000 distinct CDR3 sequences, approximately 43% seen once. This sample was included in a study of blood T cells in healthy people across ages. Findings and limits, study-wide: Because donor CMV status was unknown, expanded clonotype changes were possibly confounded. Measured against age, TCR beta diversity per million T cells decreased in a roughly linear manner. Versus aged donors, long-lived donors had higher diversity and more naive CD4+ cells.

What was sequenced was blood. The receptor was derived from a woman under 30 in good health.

CDR3 sequence reads: CASSVGSGTGSPDTQYF. The CDR3 DNA follows: TGTGCCAGCAGCGTAGGATCGGGGACAGGGTCTCCAGATACGCAGTATTTT. V is TRBV9 and J is TRBJ2-3; 9 bases are shared with TRBD1. Germline V gene lookup returns CDR1 SGDLS and CDR2 YYNGEE. The junction had 9 bases not matched to a gene; V was cut back by 0 bases and J by 4 bases. This CDR3 contains 17 residues.